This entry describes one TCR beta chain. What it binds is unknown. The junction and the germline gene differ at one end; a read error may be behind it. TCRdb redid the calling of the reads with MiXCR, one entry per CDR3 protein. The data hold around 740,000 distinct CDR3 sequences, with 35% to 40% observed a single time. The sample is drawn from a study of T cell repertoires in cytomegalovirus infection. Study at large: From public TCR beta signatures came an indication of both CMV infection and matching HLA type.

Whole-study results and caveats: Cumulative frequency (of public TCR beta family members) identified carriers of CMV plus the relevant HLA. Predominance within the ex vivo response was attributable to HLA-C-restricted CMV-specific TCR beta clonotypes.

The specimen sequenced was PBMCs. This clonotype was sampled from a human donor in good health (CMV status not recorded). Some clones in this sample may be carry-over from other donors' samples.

CDR3 bases: TGTGCCAGCAGCTTAGCGCCAATGCGGAGCACAGAGACGCAGTATTTT. It specifies CASSLAPMRSTETQYF. The chain combines TRBV11-1 with TRBJ2-3, with D unresolved. This CDR3 contains 16 residues. CDR1 and CDR2 from the germline V gene are SGHAT and FQDESV (reference sequence).